This TCR beta chain was sequenced in a study of patients and donors after allogeneic stem cell transplantation (dated by TCRdb to about 2020). From its cysteine to its phenylalanine, the CDR3 spans 16 amino acids. Only CDR3 DNA remains: 48 bases, in frame from the first base. Looking up the germline V gene (reference sequence) yields CDR1 DFQATT and CDR2 SNEGSKA. The junction shows trimming of 6 bases on V and 2 bases on J, and the gene matches do not reach 15 bases of it. Libraries came from RT-PCR. Sequenced on a NextSeq 550. TCRdb reran the public reads through fastp at Q25 and MiXCR, keeping productive beta chains. CDR3 protein duplicates are merged, each entry listing the most common genes and DNA. A total of hundreds of thousands of distinct CDR3 sequences appear in this sample, 16% of them only once. 6.5% to 7.5% of the sample is held by the ten biggest clonotypes. For this clonotype: Its antigen remains unidentified. Within one base of it there is no much larger clone, and no base qualities were kept.

The chain uses TRBV20-1 and TRBJ1-1, and 7 bases in between align with TRBD1. The origin of this receptor is a human donor who was either an allogeneic HSCT recipient or a stem cell or donor lymphocyte infusion donor (not recorded which). It is not recorded whose cells these are; they may come from a transplant donor. The material sequenced was blood, either unsorted or a sorted T cell fraction (not recorded which). In nucleotide form, the sequence is TGCAGTGCGATCCGGGACAGACTCCGAGTAAACACTGAAGCTTTCTTT. Translated, this is CSAIRDRLRVNTEAFF.